Each of the 5 T cell receptor beta chains below was sequenced from the same sample in a study of cytomegalovirus exposure and HLA in healthy donors. The PCR made use of 60 Vbeta and 13 Jbeta primers. Here immunoSEQ multiplex PCR was the method, and the copy in TCRdb shows in-frame clones only, minus some. The table records 150,000 to 200,000 clones, about two thirds of them present only once. Source material: PBMCs. The receptor set was obtained from a woman in her thirties in good health and CMV-seronegative.

The chain links TRBV5-4 to TRBJ2-1; 10 nucleotides align to TRBD2. V trimming: 3 bases; J trimming: 4 bases; junction bases outside the gene matches: 10. Germline V lookup: CDR1 SGHNT, CDR2 YYREEE (reference sequence). This CDR3 contains 17 residues. The CDR3 sequence is CASSSGGGLALYNEQFF. CDR3 bases: TGTGCCAGCAGCTCGGGGGGGGGACTAGCGCTATACAATGAGCAGTTCTTC.

V and J are TRBV27 and TRBJ2-5, with TRBD2 identical over 8 bases. Unmatched junction bases numbered 8, after V lost 5 bases and J lost 0 bases. This CDR3 has 16 amino acids. Germline V gene data show CDR1 as MNHEY and CDR2 as SMNVEV (reference sequence). In nucleotides, the CDR3 is TGTGCCAGCAGTCCCCGGGTAGCGGGACACCAAGAGACCCAGTACTTC. Protein: CASSPRVAGHQETQYF.

The rearrangement links TRBV7-2 to TRBJ2-1; 11 bases map to TRBD2. The germline V gene has CDR1 SGHTA and CDR2 FQGNSA. The V gene end was trimmed by 2 bases and the J gene end by 3 bases; junction bases not matched to a gene: 3. The CDR3 is made up of 16 amino acids. CDR3 in DNA: TGTGCCAGCAGCTTATCTGGACTAGCGGGCTACAATGAGCAGTTCTTC. Translation: CASSLSGLAGYNEQFF.

The chain combines TRBV13 with TRBJ2-7; D perhaps matches TRBD1 (7 bases). The V gene's germline CDR1 is PRHDT and CDR2 FYEKMQ (reference sequence). The CDR3 has 15 amino acids. V was shortened by 2 bases and J by 6 bases, with 17 bases between the two germline ends. In nucleotides, the CDR3 is TGTGCCAGCAGCTTACAGCCAGGGGGGATCGGCGAGCAGTACTTC. It specifies CASSLQPGGIGEQYF.

The rearrangement links TRBV29-1 to TRBJ2-1, with 8 bases matching TRBD2. This CDR3 is 14 amino acids long. V lost 6 bases, J lost 0 bases, and 4 bases stayed unmatched. CDR1 is SQVTM, CDR2 ANQGSEA, per germline. The CDR3 coding sequence is TGCAGCGTGCTGACTAGCGACTCCTACAATGAGCAGTTCTTC. Amino acids: CSVLTSDSYNEQFF.